This TCR beta chain is drawn from a study of blood T cells in healthy people across ages (dated by TCRdb to about 2015). Study-level background: In model experiments, template switching captured roughly one uniquely barcoded TCR beta cDNA molecule for every two T cells. Donors of different ages were randomly distributed across sequencing lanes to avoid experimental bias. Using deep sequencing normalized with unique cDNA molecular identifiers, the study measured how TCR beta repertoire diversity changes with age. Donors were grouped into four age groups: young (average approximately 15 years), middle-aged (roughly 40), aged (62) and long-lived (about 90). Two additional independent replicas of 1 million unique cDNA reads from the same blood draw were analyzed for two donors (one aged 18 to 30 and one aged 80 or older).

Preparation of the library involved 5' RACE. Data came from an Illumina HiSeq 2500. A second PCR of about 6 to 11 cycles was run with a J-beta primer mix and a sample-barcoded 5' primer. A unique molecular identifier was introduced onto each TCR beta cDNA molecule by a template-switch 5' adaptor carrying 12 random nucleotides. Each sample yielded at least 2.5 million CDR3-containing paired-end reads. First-strand cDNA was synthesized from all RNA with the Mint cDNA synthesis kit, primed by a TRBC-specific oligonucleotide. All cDNA was treated with uracil-DNA glycosylase and then went through a first 18-cycle PCR with the universal primers M1SS and BC2_uni_R. Under the source paper's analysis protocol: Each sample was normalized by randomly selecting 1 million high-quality reads, each carrying a distinct molecular identifier. Reads with shared molecular identifiers were discarded instead of being binned into consensus sequences. MiTCR, set to a Q25 quality threshold and the strictest error-elimination algorithm, was used for CDR3 identification, clonotype clustering and error correction. A nonparametric unseen species model with Euler transformation was used to estimate a lower bound on total TCR beta diversity. TCRdb redid the processing of the public reads, applying fastp at Q25 and MiXCR, and retained in-frame beta chains. Every CDR3 protein is listed once, alongside the most common genes and DNA of its rows. The V and J calls reflect TCRdb's pipeline rather than the authors' work. For this sample the table gives some 900,000 distinct CDR3 sequences, of which around 48% were detected only once. The ten largest clones capture under 15% of the sample.

Donors were a few dozen systemically healthy Caucasian individuals from Russia aged about 6 to 100 years. Each donor gave ten milliliters of peripheral blood, collected into EDTA-treated Vacutainer tubes. PBMCs were isolated by Ficoll-Paque density-gradient centrifugation, with at least 7 million obtained per sample. Total RNA was extracted from PBMCs with Trizol reagent, with at least 5.5 micrograms obtained per sample. The percentages of naive CD45RAhigh/CD27high T cells were determined by flow cytometry on a PBMC aliquot from every donor. The investigation overall reported the following: Donor CMV infection status was unknown, potentially confounding age-related changes in expanded clonotypes. A strong correlation was found between observed TCR beta diversity and the percentage of naive T cells measured by flow cytometry. Compared with the aged group, more naive CD4+ T cells, fewer expanded clones and increased TCR diversity were shown by the long-lived group, suggesting age selection. Estimates of total diversity based on one million sequenced T cells were considered lower bounds and underestimates. Because profiling used bulk unsorted PBMCs, naive and antigen-experienced compartments could not be compared conclusively. Observed TCR beta diversity per million T cells fell roughly linearly with age, and a significant reduction was already apparent by age roughly 41.

This clonotype showed up many times. The specificity of this receptor is unknown. Compared with germline, one end of the junction differs, possibly owing to a read error. From the cysteine through the phenylalanine, the CDR3 covers 15 amino acids. Here the CDR3 DNA is all that survives: 45 bases in frame from base 1. CDR1 and CDR2, per the germline V gene (reference sequence), are SSHAT and FNYEAQ. Sequences were obtained from blood. The TCR originated in a man aged 25 to 45 in good health. The V and J segments used are TRBV7-7 and TRBJ2-1; no confident D gene assignment can be made. At the DNA level, the sequence is TGTGCTAGCAGCCCATTGGCCGGATTGGACAATGAGCAGTTCTTC. The encoded protein is CASSPLAGLDNEQFF.